This TCR beta chain was profiled in a study of early T cells in non-severe SARS-CoV-2 infection. About the research overall: Chains from this unsorted whole-blood bulk RNA could not be paired. Overall study results and limits: The matching step, a VDJdb search, favored anti-spike CD8 responses and missed private and CD4 specificities.

This clonotype was counted many times. The antigen remains unidentified. The library protocol tagged individual cDNA molecules with unique molecular identifiers. MiXCR was run by TCRdb on the 5' RACE reads, yielding one entry per CDR3 protein. The sample has roughly 62,000 distinct CDR3 sequences, roughly 8% seen once. V was pared by 3 bases and J by 3 bases, with 15 bases between. The CDR3 consists of 16 residues. Germline V gene data show CDR1 as KGHDR and CDR2 as SFDVKD. The sample taken for sequencing was whole blood. The genes are TRBV24-1 and TRBJ2-3; D is ambiguous. The sequence derives from an adult who was a healthcare worker with PCR-confirmed SARS-CoV-2 infection or an uninfected control (not recorded which). Here the CDR3 reads CATSDRDSLGTDTQYF. CDR3 DNA sequence: TGTGCCACCAGTGATCGTGACTCCCTGGGGACAGATACGCAGTATTTT.